The T cell receptor beta chain under discussion was sequenced for a study of response to subunit inactivated influenza vaccine. TCRdb recomputed calls from the RT-PCR reads with MiXCR, one row per CDR3 protein. Of about 300,000 distinct CDR3 sequences listed, roughly 22% are singletons. This clonotype was detected ten times or more. This CDR3 contains 18 residues. Germline V gene sequence: CDR1 DFQATT, CDR2 SNEGSKA (reference sequence). V lost 4 bases and J lost 0; bases outside the gene matches: 7. This chain joins TRBV20-1 and TRBJ2-1; 15 bases are shared with TRBD2. Here the sequenced sample was PBMCs from blood, taken about 20 months after vaccination. The TCR originated in a man aged 50 to 75 who received an inactivated influenza vaccine. This CDR3 is CSAMGLAGGTLSYNEQFF. The CDR3 DNA sequence: TGCAGTGCTATGGGACTAGCGGGGGGTACACTCTCCTACAATGAGCAGTTCTTC.